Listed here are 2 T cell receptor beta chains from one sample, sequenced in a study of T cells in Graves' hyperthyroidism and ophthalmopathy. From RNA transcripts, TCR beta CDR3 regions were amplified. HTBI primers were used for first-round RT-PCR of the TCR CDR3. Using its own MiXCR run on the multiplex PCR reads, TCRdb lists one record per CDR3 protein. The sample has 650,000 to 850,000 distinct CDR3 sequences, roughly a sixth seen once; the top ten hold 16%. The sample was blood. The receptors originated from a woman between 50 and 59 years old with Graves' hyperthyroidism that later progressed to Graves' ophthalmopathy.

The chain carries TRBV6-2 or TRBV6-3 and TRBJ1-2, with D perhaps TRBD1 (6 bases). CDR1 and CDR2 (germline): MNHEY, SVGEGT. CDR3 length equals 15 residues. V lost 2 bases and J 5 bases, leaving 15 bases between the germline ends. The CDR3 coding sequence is TGTGCCAGCAGTTACGAGGTGACAGGATTGTATGGCTACACCTTC. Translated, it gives CASSYEVTGLYGYTF.

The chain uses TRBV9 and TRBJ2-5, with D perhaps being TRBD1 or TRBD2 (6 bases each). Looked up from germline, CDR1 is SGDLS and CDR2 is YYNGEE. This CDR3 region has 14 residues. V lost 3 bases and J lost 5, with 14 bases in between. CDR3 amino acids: CASSERGERETQYF. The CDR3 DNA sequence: TGTGCCAGCAGCGAGAGGGGGGAAAGGGAGACCCAGTACTTC.